These 3 T cell receptor beta chains were sequenced from one sample in a study of T cell responses to AZD1222 COVID-19 vaccine. TCRdb's copy holds only in-frame clones and misses some; the assay was immunoSEQ multiplex PCR. The sample shows about 100,000 clones, roughly 91% of them seen only once. Sample: peripheral blood, taken on day 0 of AZD1222 vaccination. These receptors were collected from an adult in good health.

V and J are TRBV7-9 and TRBJ2-7, with D perhaps TRBD1 or TRBD2 (5 bases each). Trimming took off 2 bases at V and 4 bases at J, with 15 bases between the two ends. The CDR3 runs to 15 residues. Per germline, CDR1 SEHNR and CDR2 FQNEAQ (reference sequence). CDR3 nucleotides: TGTGCCAGCAGCTTATTTCGGGGCAGGGAATACGAGCAGTACTTC. Translated: CASSLFRGREYEQYF. The full variable domain, completed using reference TRBV7-9 and TRBJ2-7, is DTGVSQNPRHKITKRGQNVTFRCDPISEHNRLYWYRQTLGQGPEFLTYFQNEAQLEKSRLLSDRFSAERPKGSFSTLEIQRTEQGDSAMYLCASSLFRGREYEQYFGPGTRLTVT.

The chain uses TRBV6-5 and TRBJ1-2; a possible D gene is TRBD1 (5 bases). Germline V lookup: CDR1 MNHEY, CDR2 SVGAGI. Trimming stripped 6 bases from V and 0 bases from J, with 14 bases between. This CDR3 has 15 residues. The CDR3 reads CASSPGLGANYGYTF. The CDR3 region has the DNA TGTGCCAGCAGCCCCGGCCTAGGGGCTAACTATGGCTACACCTTC.

The gene calls are TRBV12-5 and TRBJ1-1; a weak D match, TRBD1 (5 bases). The CDR3 runs to 12 residues. Per germline, CDR1 LGHNT and CDR2 FRNRAP. V was cut by 5 bases and J by 10 bases, with 14 bases left in between. As DNA, the CDR3 is TGTGCTAGTGGTCAAGGTCAAGGGGTAGCTTTCTTT. Translating gives CASGQGQGVAFF.